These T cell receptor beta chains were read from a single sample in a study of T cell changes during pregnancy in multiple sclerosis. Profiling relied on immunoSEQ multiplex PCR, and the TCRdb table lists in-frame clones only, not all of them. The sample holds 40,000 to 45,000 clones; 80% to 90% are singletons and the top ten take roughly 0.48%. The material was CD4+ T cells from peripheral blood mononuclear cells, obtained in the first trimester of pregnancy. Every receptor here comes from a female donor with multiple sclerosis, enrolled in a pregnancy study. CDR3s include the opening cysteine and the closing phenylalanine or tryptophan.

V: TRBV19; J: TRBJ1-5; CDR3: CASIRAGGISNQPQHF
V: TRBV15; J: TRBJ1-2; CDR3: CATSGAPGGEGYTF
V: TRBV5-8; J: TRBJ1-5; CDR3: CASSLGQGRDQPQHF
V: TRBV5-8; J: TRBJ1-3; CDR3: CASSLGLADISGNTIYF
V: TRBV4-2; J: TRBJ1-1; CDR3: CASSSPLRGANTEAFF
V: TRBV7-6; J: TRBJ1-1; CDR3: CASSLMQGATYTEAFF
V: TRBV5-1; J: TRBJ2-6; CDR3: CASSSSNRGGSGANVLTF
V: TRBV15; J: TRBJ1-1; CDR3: CATSRERVAEAFF
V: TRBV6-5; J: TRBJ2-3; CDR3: CASSSLWGADTQYF
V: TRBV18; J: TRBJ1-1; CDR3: CASSQTGQGVTEAFF
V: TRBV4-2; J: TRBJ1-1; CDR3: CASSQDPVMNTEAFF
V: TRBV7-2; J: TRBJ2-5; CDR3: CASSPRGSGIEETQYF
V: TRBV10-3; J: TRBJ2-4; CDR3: CAISRGLAKNIQYF
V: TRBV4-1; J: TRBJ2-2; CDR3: CASSQDLFGLAKNTGELFF
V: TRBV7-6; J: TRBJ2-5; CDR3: CASSLLQETQYF
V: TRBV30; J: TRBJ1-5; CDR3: CAWSATFDQPQHF
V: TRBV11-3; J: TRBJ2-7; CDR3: CASSLNSGRLTYEQYF
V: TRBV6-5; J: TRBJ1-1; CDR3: CASTQTRDTEAFF
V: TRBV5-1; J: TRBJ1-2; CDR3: CASSPGRETYGYTF
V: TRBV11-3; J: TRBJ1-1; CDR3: CASSSQGDTEAFF
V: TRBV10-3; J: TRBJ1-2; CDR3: CAIRDLAARDSRTSGYTF
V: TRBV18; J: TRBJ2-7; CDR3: CASSKDSPPSYEQYF
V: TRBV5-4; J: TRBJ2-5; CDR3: CASSLRLAGDGETQYF
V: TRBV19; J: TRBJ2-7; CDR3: CASKASGTYEQYF
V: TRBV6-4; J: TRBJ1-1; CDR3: CASKAEAGNTEAFF
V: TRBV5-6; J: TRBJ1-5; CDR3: CASSLTGGDQPQHF